This TCR beta chain was sequenced during a study of T cells in Graves' hyperthyroidism and ophthalmopathy. Study-wide results and limits: Most thyroid-expanded clonotypes above 0.001 were also found in blood.

Researchers took RNA transcripts and amplified the TCR beta CDR3 regions from them. HTBI primers were used for first-round RT-PCR of the TCR CDR3. TCRdb fed the multiplex PCR reads into MiXCR, producing one record per CDR3 protein. Of around 56,000 distinct CDR3 sequences in the sample, 40% to 55% are singletons; the top ten hold 9.5% to 15%. Fresh peripheral blood, under 13 ml, was the source of the PBMCs. This clonotype was counted many times. Its antigen is as yet unknown. The CDR3 is 15 residues long. Germline CDR1 LNHDA, CDR2 SQIVND (reference sequence). The ends lost 6 bases at V and 11 bases at J; junction bases unmatched: 15.

Source material: blood. This sequence joins TRBV19 and TRBJ2-1; 8 bases align to TRBD2. The receptor comes from a woman aged 25 to 39 with Graves' ophthalmopathy. This CDR3 is CASSAYSSISGKQFF. The CDR3 nucleotides are TGTGCCAGTAGCGCGTATAGTAGCATTAGCGGGAAGCAGTTCTTC.